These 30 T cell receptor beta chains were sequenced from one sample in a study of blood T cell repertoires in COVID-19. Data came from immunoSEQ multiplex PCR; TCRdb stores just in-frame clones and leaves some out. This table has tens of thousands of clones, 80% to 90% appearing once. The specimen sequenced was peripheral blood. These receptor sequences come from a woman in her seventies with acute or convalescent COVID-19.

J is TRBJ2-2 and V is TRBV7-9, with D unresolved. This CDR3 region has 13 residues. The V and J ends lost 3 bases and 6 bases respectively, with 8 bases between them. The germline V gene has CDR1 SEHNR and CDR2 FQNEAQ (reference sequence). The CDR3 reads CASSFPMAGELFF. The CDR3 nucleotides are TGTGCCAGCAGCTTTCCTATGGCCGGGGAGCTGTTTTTT.

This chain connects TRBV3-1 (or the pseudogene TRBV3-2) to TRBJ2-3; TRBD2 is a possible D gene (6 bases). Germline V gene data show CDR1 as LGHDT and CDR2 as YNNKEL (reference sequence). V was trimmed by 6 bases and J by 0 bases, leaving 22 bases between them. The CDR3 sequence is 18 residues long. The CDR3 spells CASRQRRVAGSSTDTQYF. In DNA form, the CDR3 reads TGTGCCAGCAGGCAACGTCGGGTGGCGGGAAGTAGCACAGATACGCAGTATTTT.

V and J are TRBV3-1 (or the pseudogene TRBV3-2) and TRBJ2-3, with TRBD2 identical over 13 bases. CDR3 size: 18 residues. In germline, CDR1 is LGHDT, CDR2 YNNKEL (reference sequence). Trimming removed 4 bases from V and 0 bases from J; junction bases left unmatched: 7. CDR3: CASSRAGLAGDSTDTQYF. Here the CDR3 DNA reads TGTGCCAGCAGCCGGGCCGGACTAGCGGGGGACAGCACAGATACGCAGTATTTT.

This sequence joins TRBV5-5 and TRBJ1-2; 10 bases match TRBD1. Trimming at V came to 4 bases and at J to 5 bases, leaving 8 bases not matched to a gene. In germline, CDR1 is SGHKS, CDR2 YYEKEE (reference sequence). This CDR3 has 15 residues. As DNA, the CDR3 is TGTGCCAGCAGCACAGGGACAGGGGCTACGTATGGCTACACCTTC. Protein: CASSTGTGATYGYTF.

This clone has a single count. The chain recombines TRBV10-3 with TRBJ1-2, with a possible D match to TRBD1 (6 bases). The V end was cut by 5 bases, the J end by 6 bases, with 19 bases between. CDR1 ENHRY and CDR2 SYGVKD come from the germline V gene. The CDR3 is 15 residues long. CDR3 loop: CAISFMDRLQNGYTF. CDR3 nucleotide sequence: TGTGCCATCAGTTTCATGGACAGACTGCAAAATGGCTACACCTTC.

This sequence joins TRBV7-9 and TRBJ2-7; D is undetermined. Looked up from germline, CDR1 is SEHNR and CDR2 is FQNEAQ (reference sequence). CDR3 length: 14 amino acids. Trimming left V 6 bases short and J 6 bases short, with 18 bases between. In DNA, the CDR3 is TGTGCCAGCAGGTTGAAACCTCAGGCCGTCGAGCAGTACTTC. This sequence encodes CASRLKPQAVEQYF. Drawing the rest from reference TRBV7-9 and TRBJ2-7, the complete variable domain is DTGVSQNPRHKITKRGQNVTFRCDPISEHNRLYWYRQTLGQGPEFLTYFQNEAQLEKSRLLSDRFSAERPKGSFSTLEIQRTEQGDSAMYLCASRLKPQAVEQYFGPGTRLTVT.

The DNA for the CDR3 is TGCAGTGCTAGTGGGGTTGTCCGCGGCAATGAGCAGTTCTTC. This gives the protein CSASGVVRGNEQFF. V and J are TRBV20-1 and TRBJ2-1; the D is unclear. The CDR3 extends over 14 amino acids. Germline values: CDR1 DFQATT, CDR2 SNEGSKA (reference sequence). Trimming shortened V by 3 bases and J by 6 bases, and 15 bases separated the two germline ends.

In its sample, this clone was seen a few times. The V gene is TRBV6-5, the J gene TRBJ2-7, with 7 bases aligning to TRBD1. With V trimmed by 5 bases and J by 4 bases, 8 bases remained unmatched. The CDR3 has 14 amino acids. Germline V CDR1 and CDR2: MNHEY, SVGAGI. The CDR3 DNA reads TGTGCCAGCAGTCTTGACAGGGCGAGGTACGAGCAGTACTTC. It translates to CASSLDRARYEQYF.

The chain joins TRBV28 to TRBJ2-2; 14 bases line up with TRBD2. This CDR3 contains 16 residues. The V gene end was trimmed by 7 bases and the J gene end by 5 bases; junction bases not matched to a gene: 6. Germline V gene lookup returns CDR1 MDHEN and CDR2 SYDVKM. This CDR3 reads CASNPGLAGVTGELFF. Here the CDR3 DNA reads TGTGCCAGCAACCCGGGACTAGCGGGAGTTACCGGGGAGCTGTTTTTT.

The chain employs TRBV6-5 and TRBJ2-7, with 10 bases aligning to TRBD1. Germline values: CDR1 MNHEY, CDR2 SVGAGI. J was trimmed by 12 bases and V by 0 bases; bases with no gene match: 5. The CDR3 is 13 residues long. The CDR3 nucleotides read TGTGCCAGCAGTTACTCCGGACAGGGGGAGGGGTACTTC. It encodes CASSYSGQGEGYF.

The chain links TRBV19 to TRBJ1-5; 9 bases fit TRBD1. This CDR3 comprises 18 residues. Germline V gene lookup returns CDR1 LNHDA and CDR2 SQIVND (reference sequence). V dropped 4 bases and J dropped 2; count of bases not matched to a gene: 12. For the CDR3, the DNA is TGTGCCAGTAGTACCTGGACAGGGGTTTGGGGAGGCAATCAGCCCCAGCATTTT. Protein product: CASSTWTGVWGGNQPQHF.

The CDR3 sequence is CASSNRDSYNSPLHF. For the CDR3, the DNA is TGCGCCAGCAGCAACCGGGACAGCTATAATTCACCCCTCCACTTT. The rearrangement joins TRBV5-1 to TRBJ1-6; 7 bases are a match to TRBD1. Per germline, CDR1 SGHRS and CDR2 YFSETQ. The CDR3 contains 15 residues. V trimming: 4 bases; J trimming: 3 bases; junction bases outside the gene matches: 4.

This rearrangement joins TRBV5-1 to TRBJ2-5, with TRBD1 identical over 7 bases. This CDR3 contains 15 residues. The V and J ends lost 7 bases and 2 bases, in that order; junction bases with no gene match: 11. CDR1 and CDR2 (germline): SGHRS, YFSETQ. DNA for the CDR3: TGCGCCAGCTGCTGGGGACAGCCAAGACAAGAGACCCAGTACTTC. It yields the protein CASCWGQPRQETQYF.

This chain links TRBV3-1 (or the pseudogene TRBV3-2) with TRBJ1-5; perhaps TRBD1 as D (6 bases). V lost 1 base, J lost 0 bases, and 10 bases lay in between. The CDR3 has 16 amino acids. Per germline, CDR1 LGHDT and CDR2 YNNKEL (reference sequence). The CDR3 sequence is CASSQGTAYSNQPQHF. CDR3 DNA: TGTGCCAGCAGCCAAGGGACAGCTTATAGCAATCAGCCCCAGCATTTT.

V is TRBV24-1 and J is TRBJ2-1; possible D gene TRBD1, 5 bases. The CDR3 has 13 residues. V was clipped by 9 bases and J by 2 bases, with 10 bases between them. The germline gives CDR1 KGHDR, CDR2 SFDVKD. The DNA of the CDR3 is TGTGCCACCGGAAGGGGTCCCTACAATGAGCAGTTCTTC. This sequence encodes CATGRGPYNEQFF.

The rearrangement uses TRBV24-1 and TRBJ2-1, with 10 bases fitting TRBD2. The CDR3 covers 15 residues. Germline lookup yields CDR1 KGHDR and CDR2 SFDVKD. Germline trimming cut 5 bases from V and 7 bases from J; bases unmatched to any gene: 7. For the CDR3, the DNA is TGTGCCACCAGTGGCCCGGGACTAGCGAGTAATGAGCAGTTCTTC. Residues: CATSGPGLASNEQFF.

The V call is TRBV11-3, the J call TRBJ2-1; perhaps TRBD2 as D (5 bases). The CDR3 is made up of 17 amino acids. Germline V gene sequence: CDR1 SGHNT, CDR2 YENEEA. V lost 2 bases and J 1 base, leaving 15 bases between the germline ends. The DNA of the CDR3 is TGTGCCAGCAGCTTATCCCCTACATCGGGGTCCTACAATGAGCAGTTCTTC. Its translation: CASSLSPTSGSYNEQFF.

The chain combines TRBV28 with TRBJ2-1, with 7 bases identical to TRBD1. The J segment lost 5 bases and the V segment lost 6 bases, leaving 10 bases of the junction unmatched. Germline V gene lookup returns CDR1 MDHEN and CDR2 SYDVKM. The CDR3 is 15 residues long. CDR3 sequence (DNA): TGTGCCAGCAGCGGACTCCGGGACAGAAACAATGAGCAGTTCTTC. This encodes CASSGLRDRNNEQFF.

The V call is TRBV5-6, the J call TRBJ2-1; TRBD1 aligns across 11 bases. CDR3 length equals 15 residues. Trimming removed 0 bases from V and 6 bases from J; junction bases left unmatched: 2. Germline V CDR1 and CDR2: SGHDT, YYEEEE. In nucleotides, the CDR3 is TGTGCCAGCAGCTTGGGGACAGGGGGCCCCAATGAGCAGTTCTTC. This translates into CASSLGTGGPNEQFF.

DNA of the CDR3: TGTGCCAGCAGTGAAGTCAGGGTGGAGCAGCCCCAGCATTTT. Encoded protein: CASSEVRVEQPQHF. The chain links TRBV6-1 to TRBJ1-5; D is perhaps TRBD1 (5 bases). CDR1 MNHNS and CDR2 SASEGT come from the germline V gene. The CDR3 length is 14 residues. V was shortened by 1 base and J by 7 bases, with 11 bases between the two germline ends.

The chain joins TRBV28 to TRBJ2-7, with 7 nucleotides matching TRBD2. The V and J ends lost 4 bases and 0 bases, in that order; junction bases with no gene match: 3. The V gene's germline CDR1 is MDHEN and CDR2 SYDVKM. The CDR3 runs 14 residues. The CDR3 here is CASSWRGYSYEQYF. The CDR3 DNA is TGTGCCAGCAGTTGGCGGGGGTACTCCTACGAGCAGTACTTC. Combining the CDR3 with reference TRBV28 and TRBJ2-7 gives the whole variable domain DVKVTQSSRYLVKRTGEKVFLECVQDMDHENMFWYRQDPGLGLRLIYFSYDVKMKEKGDIPEGYSVSREKKERFSLILESASTNQTSMYLCASSWRGYSYEQYFGPGTRLTVT.

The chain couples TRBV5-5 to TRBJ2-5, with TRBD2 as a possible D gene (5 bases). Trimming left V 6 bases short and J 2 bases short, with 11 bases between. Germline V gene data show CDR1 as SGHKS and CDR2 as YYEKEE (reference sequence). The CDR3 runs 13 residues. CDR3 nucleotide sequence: TGTGCCAGCACCCTTAGCGTACAAGAGACCCAGTACTTC. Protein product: CASTLSVQETQYF.

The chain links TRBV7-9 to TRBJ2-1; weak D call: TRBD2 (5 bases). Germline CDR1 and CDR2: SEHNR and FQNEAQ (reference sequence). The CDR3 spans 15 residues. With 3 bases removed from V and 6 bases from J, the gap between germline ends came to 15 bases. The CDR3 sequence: CASSLEVVWSNEQFF. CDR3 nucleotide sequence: TGTGCCAGCAGCTTGGAGGTGGTTTGGAGCAATGAGCAGTTCTTC.

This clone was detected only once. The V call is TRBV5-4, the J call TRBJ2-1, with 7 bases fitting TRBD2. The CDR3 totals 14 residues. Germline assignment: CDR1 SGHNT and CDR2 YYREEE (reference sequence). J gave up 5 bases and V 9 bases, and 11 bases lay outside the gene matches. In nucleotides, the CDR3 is TGTGCCACATTTTCCCGGGACTATAACAATGAGCAGTTCTTC. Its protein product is CATFSRDYNNEQFF.

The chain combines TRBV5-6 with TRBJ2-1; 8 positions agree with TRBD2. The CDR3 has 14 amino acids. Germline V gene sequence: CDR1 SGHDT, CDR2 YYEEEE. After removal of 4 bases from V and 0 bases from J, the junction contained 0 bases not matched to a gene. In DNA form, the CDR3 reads TGTGCCAGCAGCGCGGGAGGCTCCTACAATGAGCAGTTCTTC. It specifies CASSAGGSYNEQFF.

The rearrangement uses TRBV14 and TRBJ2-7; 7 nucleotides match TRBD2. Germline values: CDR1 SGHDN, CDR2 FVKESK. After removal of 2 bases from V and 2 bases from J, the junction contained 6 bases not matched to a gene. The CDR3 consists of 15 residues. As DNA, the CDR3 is TGTGCCAGCAGCCAATCGGGGAGGGCCGCCTACGAGCAGTACTTC. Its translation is CASSQSGRAAYEQYF.

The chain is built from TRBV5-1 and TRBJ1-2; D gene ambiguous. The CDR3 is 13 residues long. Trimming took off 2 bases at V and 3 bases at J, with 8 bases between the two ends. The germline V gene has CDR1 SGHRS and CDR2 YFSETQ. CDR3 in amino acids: CASSFVGDYGYTF. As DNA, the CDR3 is TGCGCCAGCAGCTTTGTAGGAGACTATGGCTACACCTTC.

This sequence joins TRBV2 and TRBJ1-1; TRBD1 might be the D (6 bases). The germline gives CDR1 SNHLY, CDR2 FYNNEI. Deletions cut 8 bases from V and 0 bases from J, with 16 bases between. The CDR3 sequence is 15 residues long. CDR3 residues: CASGPTTGLNTEAFF. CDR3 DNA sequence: TGTGCCAGCGGCCCCACTACAGGGTTGAACACTGAAGCTTTCTTT.

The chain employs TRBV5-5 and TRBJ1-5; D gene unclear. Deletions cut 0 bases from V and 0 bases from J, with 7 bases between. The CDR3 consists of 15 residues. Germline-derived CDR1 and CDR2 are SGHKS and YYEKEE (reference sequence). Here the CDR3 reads CASSLDGNSNQPQHF. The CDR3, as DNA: TGTGCCAGCAGCTTGGACGGTAATAGCAATCAGCCCCAGCATTTT.

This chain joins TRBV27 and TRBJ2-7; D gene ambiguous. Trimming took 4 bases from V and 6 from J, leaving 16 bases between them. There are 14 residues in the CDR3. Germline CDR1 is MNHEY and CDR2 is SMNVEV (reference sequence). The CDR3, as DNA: TGTGCCAGCAGTTCCATAGCTAGGATAGCCGAGCAGTACTTC. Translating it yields CASSSIARIAEQYF.